The 32 T cell receptor beta chains below were found in one sample sequenced in a study of cytotoxic CD8 clonotypes in ibrutinib-treated CLL (dated by TCRdb to the early 2020s). Library prep was done by the immunoSEQ multiplex PCR assay. Not all clones reach the TCRdb copy of this immuneACCESS table, which keeps in-frame sequences only. Checked studies attribute under half of the gap to unresolved V genes and leave the rest unexplained. Counted in this sample were some 290,000 clones; 80% of them appeared once. In total, the top ten clones hold about 6.3% of the sample. The sample was PBMCs, taken before ibrutinib treatment. The receptors here all came from a human donor with chronic lymphocytic leukemia.

The genes are TRBV30 and TRBJ1-1; 7 bases match TRBD1. Germline V gives CDR1 GTSNPN, CDR2 SVGIG (reference sequence). The J segment lost 2 bases and the V segment lost 2 bases, leaving 2 bases of the junction unmatched. The CDR3 covers 13 residues. This CDR3 is CAWSPGGNTEAFF. The CDR3 region has the DNA TGTGCCTGGAGTCCAGGGGGAAACACTGAAGCTTTCTTT.

The table lists this clone with a count of one. The CDR3 DNA reads as TGTGCCAGCAGCCCGGCGGGGGCATTGAACACTGAAGCTTTCTTT. Residues: CASSPAGALNTEAFF. The gene calls are TRBV5-4 and TRBJ1-1; maybe TRBD1 (6 bases). From germline, CDR1 is SGHNT and CDR2 YYREEE (reference sequence). This CDR3 contains 15 residues. V was trimmed by 4 bases and J by 0 bases, leaving 13 bases between them.

The chain combines TRBV5-6 with TRBJ2-1; D gene unclear. The ends were cut back, 0 bases at V and 6 bases at J, with 13 bases in the middle. Germline values: CDR1 SGHDT, CDR2 YYEEEE. The CDR3 is 15 residues long. This CDR3 reads CASSLGLLLPNEQFF. CDR3 DNA sequence: TGTGCCAGCAGCTTGGGGTTATTACTCCCCAATGAGCAGTTCTTC.

The CDR3 DNA is TGTGCCAGCAGTTACTCGTCAAGCGGGAGTTATGAGCAGTTCTTC. It translates to CASSYSSSGSYEQFF. The chain has TRBV6-6 and TRBJ2-1; TRBD2 matches 8 bases. The CDR3 has 15 amino acids. The junction had 6 bases not matched to a gene; V was cut back by 0 bases and J by 8 bases. The germline V gene has CDR1 MNHNY and CDR2 SVGAGI (reference sequence).

This sequence joins TRBV7-9 and TRBJ2-7, with a weak D call TRBD2 (5 bases). V lost 5 bases and J lost 2, with 13 bases in between. This CDR3 has 14 amino acids. Per germline, CDR1 SEHNR and CDR2 FQNEAQ (reference sequence). The CDR3 protein is CASSLAGKTYEQYF. The CDR3 DNA reads as TGTGCCAGCAGCCTGGCGGGCAAGACCTACGAGCAGTACTTC.

V and J are TRBV7-2 and TRBJ1-2, with TRBD1 matching 9 bases. There are 18 residues in the CDR3. V lost 5 bases, J lost 3 bases, and 16 bases stayed unmatched. Germline CDR1 is SGHTA and CDR2 is FQGNSA. The CDR3 here is CASSPRPGTGIFDYGYTF. In nucleotides, the CDR3 is TGTGCCAGCAGCCCACGTCCCGGGACAGGGATTTTCGACTATGGCTACACCTTC.

The rearrangement uses TRBV7-6 and TRBJ2-3; D perhaps matches TRBD1 (6 bases). The V gene lost 5 bases and the J gene lost 2 bases, with 17 bases spanning the gap. The CDR3 length is 16 residues. Germline V lookup: CDR1 SGHVS, CDR2 FNYEAQ. DNA of the CDR3: TGTGCCAGCAGCCAACCGGGGACATCCCTCACAGATACGCAGTATTTT. Its protein is CASSQPGTSLTDTQYF.

V is TRBV5-6 and J is TRBJ2-1; no clear D. Germline V gene sequence: CDR1 SGHDT, CDR2 YYEEEE. The CDR3 has 14 residues. Trimming cost V 4 bases and J 6 bases, with 14 bases left between them. In DNA form, the CDR3 reads TGTGCCAGCAGCCCCGGAGCGCGGAGCAATGAGCAGTTCTTC. It codes for CASSPGARSNEQFF.

The gene calls are TRBV7-3 and TRBJ2-7; maybe TRBD1 (6 bases). Germline CDR1 is SGHTA and CDR2 is FQGTGA. Trimming removed 5 bases from V and 4 bases from J, with 12 bases in between. CDR3 length equals 13 residues. CDR3 DNA: TGTGCCAGCAGCCCCGGACAGTATTACGAGCAGTACTTC. Translating gives CASSPGQYYEQYF.

The genes are TRBV5-4 and TRBJ2-3, with no clear D. The CDR3 length is 14 residues. Germline V gives CDR1 SGHNT, CDR2 YYREEE (reference sequence). V lost 1 base and J 2 bases, leaving 8 bases between the germline ends. The CDR3 sequence: CASSLQRATDTQYF. The DNA of the CDR3 is TGTGCCAGCAGCTTGCAGAGAGCCACAGATACGCAGTATTTT.

J is TRBJ2-5 and V is TRBV19, with a possible D match to TRBD1 (6 bases). The V gene's germline CDR1 is LNHDA and CDR2 SQIVND (reference sequence). This CDR3 is built from 17 residues. V was trimmed by 4 bases and J by 2 bases, leaving 20 bases between them. CDR3 sequence reads: CASSRRAMTGGQETQYF. CDR3 nucleotide sequence: TGTGCCAGTAGTAGGAGAGCTATGACAGGCGGTCAAGAGACCCAGTACTTC.

The chain has TRBV18 and TRBJ2-1, with D possibly being TRBD2 (6 bases). The germline V gene has CDR1 KGHSH and CDR2 LQKENI. Trimming took off 3 bases at V and 7 bases at J, with 10 bases between the two ends. The CDR3 sequence is 13 residues long. The CDR3 loop reads CASSPVSGNEQFF. As DNA, the CDR3 is TGTGCCAGCTCACCGGTAAGCGGGAATGAGCAGTTCTTC.

The chain carries TRBV7-2 and TRBJ2-1; D uncertain. The CDR3 spans 13 residues. Trimming took off 2 bases at V and 4 bases at J, with 6 bases between the two ends. The germline CDR1 and CDR2 sequences are SGHTA and FQGNSA. As DNA, the CDR3 is TGTGCCAGCAGCTTATATCGGTACAATGAGCAGTTCTTC. It codes for CASSLYRYNEQFF.

The chain has TRBV11-3 and TRBJ2-1; D is unresolved. V was shortened by 5 bases and J by 10 bases, with 15 bases between the two germline ends. Germline assignment: CDR1 SGHNT and CDR2 YENEEA. This CDR3 has 13 residues. CDR3 DNA sequence: TGTGCCAGCAGCAAACGGACCAATCTCGAGCAGTTCTTC. Translating gives CASSKRTNLEQFF.

V usage is TRBV27 and J usage is TRBJ1-4, with 11 bases fitting TRBD1. Unmatched junction bases numbered 6, after V lost 2 bases and J lost 7 bases. There are 16 residues in the CDR3. CDR1 and CDR2 from the germline V gene are MNHEY and SMNVEV (reference sequence). This chain's CDR3 is CASSLRYGTGGEKLFF. The CDR3 DNA sequence: TGTGCCAGCAGTTTACGATACGGGACAGGGGGTGAAAAACTGTTTTTT.

The chain employs TRBV19 and TRBJ1-1; a possible D gene is TRBD1 (6 bases). V was cut by 6 bases and J by 6 bases, with 23 bases left in between. The CDR3 is made up of 16 amino acids. CDR1 is LNHDA and CDR2 is SQIVND in the germline V gene (reference sequence). This chain's CDR3 is CASRVRARTGISEAFF. DNA of the CDR3: TGTGCCAGTAGGGTACGCGCCCGTACAGGGATCTCTGAAGCTTTCTTT.

A single count supports this clone. V usage is TRBV18 and J usage is TRBJ2-5, with TRBD2 identical over 7 bases. Unmatched junction bases numbered 5, after V lost 2 bases and J lost 5 bases. Germline loops: CDR1 KGHSH, CDR2 LQKENI. The CDR3 runs to 14 residues. As DNA, the CDR3 is TGTGCCAGCTCACCATTAAAGGGAGGGGAGACCCAGTACTTC. It encodes CASSPLKGGETQYF.

The chain links TRBV18 to TRBJ2-5, with 7 positions matching TRBD1. The CDR3 sequence is 15 residues long. The V gene's germline CDR1 is KGHSH and CDR2 LQKENI. The trim removed 0 bases at V and 7 bases at J, leaving 8 bases unmatched. As DNA, the CDR3 is TGTGCCAGCTCACCACCCGAGGGACAGTTCGTGACCCAGTACTTC. This translates into CASSPPEGQFVTQYF.

The rearrangement uses TRBV28 and TRBJ1-1; TRBD1 is a possible D gene (6 bases). Between the trimmed V and J ends, which lost 4 bases and 1 base, there was a span of 7 bases. The CDR3 covers 13 residues. Looked up from germline, CDR1 is MDHEN and CDR2 is SYDVKM. DNA for the CDR3: TGTGCCAGCAGTTCGACAGGGAACACTGAAGCTTTCTTT. As protein: CASSSTGNTEAFF.

The chain links TRBV5-6 to TRBJ2-3; TRBD1 matches 9 bases. CDR3 length: 14 residues. CDR1 and CDR2 from the germline V gene are SGHDT and YYEEEE. The V segment lost 4 bases and the J segment 4 bases; nucleotides outside the gene matches: 4. The CDR3, as DNA: TGTGCCAGCAGCCCGGGACAGGGTGCAGATACGCAGTATTTT. It translates to CASSPGQGADTQYF.

This chain joins TRBV5-1 and TRBJ2-3; 8 bases align to TRBD2. V trimming: 0 bases; J trimming: 0 bases; junction bases outside the gene matches: 9. The CDR3 has 18 amino acids. The germline V gene encodes CDR1 SGHRS and CDR2 YFSETQ. The CDR3 loop reads CASSLAGVAGPSTDTQYF. CDR3 in DNA: TGCGCCAGCAGCTTGGCCGGGGTAGCGGGGCCTAGCACAGATACGCAGTATTTT.

The CDR3 DNA reads as TGTGCTAGTGGTTTACAGGGGGCGCGGGACACTGAAGCTTTCTTT. As protein: CASGLQGARDTEAFF. The chain links TRBV12-5 to TRBJ1-1, with 9 bases lining up with TRBD1. Germline-derived CDR1 and CDR2 are LGHNT and FRNRAP. V was clipped by 3 bases and J by 3 bases; unmatched bases: 5. The CDR3 sequence is 15 residues long.

The chain has TRBV6-5 and TRBJ2-7; possibly TRBD1 for D (5 bases). CDR1 and CDR2 (germline): MNHEY, SVGAGI. The germline V and J ends were trimmed by 0 bases and 3 bases, with 15 bases remaining between them. The CDR3 spans 16 residues. In nucleotides, the CDR3 is TGTGCCAGCAGTTACTCGATCGCCCAGGGCCTCTACGAGCAGTACTTC. Its translation: CASSYSIAQGLYEQYF.

The chain links TRBV11-3 to TRBJ2-5; D uncertain. The germline CDR1 and CDR2 sequences are SGHNT and YENEEA. Deletions cut 1 base from V and 1 base from J, with 10 bases between. CDR3 size: 15 residues. CDR3 region: CASSLGLDFQETQYF. CDR3 coding DNA: TGTGCCAGCAGCTTAGGGCTGGATTTCCAAGAGACCCAGTACTTC.

This sequence joins TRBV5-4 and TRBJ1-2; D perhaps matches TRBD1 (5 bases). V dropped 0 bases and J dropped 6 bases, with 12 bases sitting between them. This CDR3 is 14 amino acids long. From germline, CDR1 is SGHNT and CDR2 YYREEE (reference sequence). CDR3 sequence: CASSLDRNKDGYTF. In nucleotides, the CDR3 is TGTGCCAGCAGCTTGGACAGGAACAAGGATGGCTACACCTTC.

This chain connects TRBV6-4 to TRBJ2-1; TRBD1 or TRBD2 may be the D gene (6 bases each). V was pared by 6 bases and J by 4 bases, with 19 bases between. The length of the CDR3 is 16 residues. Germline V lookup: CDR1 MRHNA, CDR2 SNTAGT. The CDR3 sequence is CASRALGGLRYNEQFF. The CDR3 DNA reads as TGTGCCAGCAGGGCCTTAGGGGGGCTTAGGTACAATGAGCAGTTCTTC.

V gene TRBV6-1 combines with J gene TRBJ2-7; 7 positions match TRBD1. Trimming cost V 7 bases and J 3 bases; bases outside gene matches: 0. The CDR3 is 11 residues long. The germline CDR1 and CDR2 sequences are MNHNS and SASEGT. CDR3 sequence reads: CASTGGYEQYF. DNA of the CDR3: TGTGCCAGCACAGGGGGCTACGAGCAGTACTTC.

The chain carries TRBV7-2 and TRBJ2-1; D is unresolved. The CDR3 extends over 16 amino acids. Per germline, CDR1 SGHTA and CDR2 FQGNSA. Trimming took off 0 bases at V and 1 base at J, with 10 bases between the two ends. CDR3 amino acids: CASSLALDPSYNEQFF. The CDR3 DNA reads TGTGCCAGCAGCTTAGCTCTAGACCCTTCCTACAATGAGCAGTTCTTC.

CDR3 DNA: TGCAGCGTTGCACTAGCGCACGTCAACACCGGGGAGCTGTTTTTT. Residues: CSVALAHVNTGELFF. The chain combines TRBV29-1 with TRBJ2-2; 7 bases map to TRBD2. CDR1 is SQVTM, CDR2 ANQGSEA, per germline. The V segment lost 4 bases and the J segment 2 bases; nucleotides outside the gene matches: 7. CDR3 length: 15 amino acids.

This clone was detected a few times. V and J are TRBV9 and TRBJ1-2; 8 nucleotides match TRBD1. Germline CDR1 is SGDLS and CDR2 is YYNGEE. This CDR3 comprises 13 residues. The V and J ends lost 2 bases and 8 bases, in that order; junction bases with no gene match: 5. The CDR3 loop is CASSVQGAKGYTF. The CDR3 DNA is TGTGCCAGCAGCGTTCAGGGGGCAAAGGGCTACACCTTC.

This clone was observed a few times. This chain uses TRBV7-8 with TRBJ2-7; 10 positions match TRBD1. The V gene's germline CDR1 is SGHVS and CDR2 FQNEAQ. The CDR3 extends over 15 amino acids. After removal of 5 bases from V and 7 bases from J, the junction contained 11 bases not matched to a gene. The chain's CDR3 is CASSPHRDRGREQYF. The CDR3 DNA reads TGTGCCAGCAGCCCGCACCGGGACAGGGGTCGGGAGCAGTACTTC.

This chain uses TRBV2 with TRBJ1-2; no clear D gene. Germline V gene sequence: CDR1 SNHLY, CDR2 FYNNEI. The CDR3 loop spans 14 amino acids. V dropped 6 bases and J dropped 4 bases, with 15 bases sitting between them. For the CDR3, the DNA is TGTGCCAGCAGCGCCCTTTCGTCAGCCTATGGCTACACCTTC. Residues: CASSALSSAYGYTF.